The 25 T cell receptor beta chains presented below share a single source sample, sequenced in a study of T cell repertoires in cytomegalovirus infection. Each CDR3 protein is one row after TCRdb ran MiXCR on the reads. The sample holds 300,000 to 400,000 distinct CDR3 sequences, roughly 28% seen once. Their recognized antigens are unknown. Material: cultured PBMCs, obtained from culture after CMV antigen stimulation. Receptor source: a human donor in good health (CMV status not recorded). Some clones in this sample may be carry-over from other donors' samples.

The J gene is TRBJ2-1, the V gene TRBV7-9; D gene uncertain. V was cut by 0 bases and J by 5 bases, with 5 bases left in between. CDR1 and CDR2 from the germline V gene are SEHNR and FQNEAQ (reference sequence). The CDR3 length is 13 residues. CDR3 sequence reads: CASSLAWDNEQFF. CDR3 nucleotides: TGTGCCAGCAGCTTAGCCTGGGACAATGAGCAGTTCTTC.

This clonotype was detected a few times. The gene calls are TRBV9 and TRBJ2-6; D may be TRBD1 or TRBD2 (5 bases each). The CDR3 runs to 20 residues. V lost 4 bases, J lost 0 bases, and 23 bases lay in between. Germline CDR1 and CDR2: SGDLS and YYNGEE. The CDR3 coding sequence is TGTGCCAGCAGCACCCCCACCCCTGGGGCAGGAGGCTCTGGGGCCAACGTCCTGACTTTC. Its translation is CASSTPTPGAGGSGANVLTF.

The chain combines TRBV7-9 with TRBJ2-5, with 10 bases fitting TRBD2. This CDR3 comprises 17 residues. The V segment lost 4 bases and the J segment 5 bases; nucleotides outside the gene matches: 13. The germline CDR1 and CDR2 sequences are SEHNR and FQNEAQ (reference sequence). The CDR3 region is CASSSSTSGYPLETQYF. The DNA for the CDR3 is TGTGCCAGCAGCTCCTCGACTAGCGGGTATCCCCTCGAGACCCAGTACTTC.

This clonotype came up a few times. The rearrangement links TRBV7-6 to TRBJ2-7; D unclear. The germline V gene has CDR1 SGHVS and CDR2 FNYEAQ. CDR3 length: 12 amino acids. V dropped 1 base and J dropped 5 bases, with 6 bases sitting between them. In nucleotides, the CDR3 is TGTGCCAGCAGCTTAGTCAGGCACGAGCAGTACTTC. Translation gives CASSLVRHEQYF.

The DNA for the CDR3 is TGCAGTGCTAGTTGGACTGTTAGCAATCAGCCCCAGCATTTT. It codes for CSASWTVSNQPQHF. The V gene is TRBV20-1, the J gene TRBJ1-5; D gene unclear. Looked up from germline, CDR1 is DFQATT and CDR2 is SNEGSKA (reference sequence). The CDR3 covers 14 residues. V was trimmed by 3 bases and J by 0 bases, leaving 9 bases between them.

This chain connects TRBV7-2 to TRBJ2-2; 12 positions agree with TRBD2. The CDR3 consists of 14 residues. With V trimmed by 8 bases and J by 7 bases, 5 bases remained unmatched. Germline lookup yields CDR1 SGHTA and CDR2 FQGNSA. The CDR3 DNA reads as TGTGCCAGCCTCCGACTAGCGGGAGACGGGGAGCTGTTTTTT. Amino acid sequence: CASLRLAGDGELFF.

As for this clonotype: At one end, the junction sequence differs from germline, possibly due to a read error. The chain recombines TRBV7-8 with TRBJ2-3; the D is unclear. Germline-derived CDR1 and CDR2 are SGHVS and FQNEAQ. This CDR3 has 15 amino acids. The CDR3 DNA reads TGTACCAGCAGCTTAGGAACGCGGATCACAGATACGCAGTATTTT. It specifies CTSSLGTRITDTQYF.

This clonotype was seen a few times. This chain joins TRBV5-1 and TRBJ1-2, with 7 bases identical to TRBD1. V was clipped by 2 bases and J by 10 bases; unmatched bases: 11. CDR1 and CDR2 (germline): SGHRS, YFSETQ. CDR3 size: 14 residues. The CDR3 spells CASSFGTGDNVYTF. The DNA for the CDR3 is TGCGCCAGCAGCTTCGGAACAGGGGATAATGTCTACACCTTC.

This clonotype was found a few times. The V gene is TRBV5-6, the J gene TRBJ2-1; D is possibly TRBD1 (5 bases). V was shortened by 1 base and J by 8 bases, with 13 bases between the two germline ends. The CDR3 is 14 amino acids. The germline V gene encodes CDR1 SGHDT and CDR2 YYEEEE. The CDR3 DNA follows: TGTGCCAGCAGCTTGTTTCGGCAGGGCCATGAGCAGTTCTTC. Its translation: CASSLFRQGHEQFF.

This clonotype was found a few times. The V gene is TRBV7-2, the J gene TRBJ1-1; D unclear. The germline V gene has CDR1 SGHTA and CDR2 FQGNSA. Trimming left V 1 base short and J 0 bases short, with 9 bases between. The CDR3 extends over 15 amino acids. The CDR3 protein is CASSLVGSMNTEAFF. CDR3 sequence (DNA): TGTGCCAGCAGCTTAGTTGGCAGCATGAACACTGAAGCTTTCTTT.

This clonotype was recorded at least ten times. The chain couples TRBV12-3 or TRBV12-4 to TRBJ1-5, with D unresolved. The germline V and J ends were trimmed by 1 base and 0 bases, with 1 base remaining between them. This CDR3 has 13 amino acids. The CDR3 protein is CASSLGSNQPQHF. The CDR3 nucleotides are TGTGCCAGCAGTTTAGGTAGCAATCAGCCCCAGCATTTT.

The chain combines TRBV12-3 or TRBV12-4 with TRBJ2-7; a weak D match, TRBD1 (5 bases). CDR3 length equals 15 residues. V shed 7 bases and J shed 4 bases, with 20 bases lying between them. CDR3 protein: CASTPQGSWRYEQYF. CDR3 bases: TGTGCCAGCACTCCCCAGGGTTCCTGGCGGTACGAGCAGTACTTC.

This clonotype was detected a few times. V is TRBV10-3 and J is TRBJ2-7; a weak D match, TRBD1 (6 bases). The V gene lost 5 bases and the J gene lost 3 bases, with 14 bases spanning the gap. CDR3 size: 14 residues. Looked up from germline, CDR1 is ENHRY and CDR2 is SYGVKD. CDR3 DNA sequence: TGTGCCATCAGTACAGGGTCAACCGGCTACGAGCAGTACTTC. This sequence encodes CAISTGSTGYEQYF.

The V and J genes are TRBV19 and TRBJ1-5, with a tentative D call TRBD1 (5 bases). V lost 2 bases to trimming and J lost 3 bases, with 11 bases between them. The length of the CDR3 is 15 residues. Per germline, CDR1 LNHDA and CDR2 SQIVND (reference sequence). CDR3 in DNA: TGTGCCAGTAGTATACAGGGTCCCTACAATCAGCCCCAGCATTTT. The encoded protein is CASSIQGPYNQPQHF.

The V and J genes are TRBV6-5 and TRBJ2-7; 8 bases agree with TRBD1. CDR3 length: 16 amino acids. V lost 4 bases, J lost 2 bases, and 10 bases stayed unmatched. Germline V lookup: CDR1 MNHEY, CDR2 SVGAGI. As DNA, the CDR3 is TGTGCCAGCAGTTCGACAGGGGTGAAAACTACCTACGAGCAGTACTTC. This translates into CASSSTGVKTTYEQYF.

The CDR3 DNA reads TGTGCCAGCAGTGGCCAGTACCGGGACGGAACCTACGAGCAGTACTTC. Translating gives CASSGQYRDGTYEQYF. The V call is TRBV6-1, the J call TRBJ2-7; either TRBD1 or TRBD2 may fit D (5 bases each). In germline, CDR1 is MNHNS, CDR2 SASEGT. V dropped 4 bases and J dropped 2 bases, with 18 bases sitting between them. This CDR3 has 16 amino acids.

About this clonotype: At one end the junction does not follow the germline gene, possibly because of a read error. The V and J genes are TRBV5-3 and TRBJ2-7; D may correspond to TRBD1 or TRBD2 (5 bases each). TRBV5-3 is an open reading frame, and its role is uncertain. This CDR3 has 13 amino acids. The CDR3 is CASSSGTTYEQYF. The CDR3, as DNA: TGTGCCAGCAGCTCCGGGACGACCTACGAGCAGTACTTC.

The CDR3 is CASSYRGYEQYF. CDR3 DNA: TGTGCCAGCAGTTACCGGGGTTACGAGCAGTACTTC. The rearrangement links TRBV6-8 to TRBJ2-7; TRBD2 is a possible D gene (5 bases). Per the germline V gene, CDR1 is MNHGY and CDR2 is SAAAGT. The length of the CDR3 is 12 residues. Trimming stripped 2 bases from V and 4 bases from J, with 6 bases between.

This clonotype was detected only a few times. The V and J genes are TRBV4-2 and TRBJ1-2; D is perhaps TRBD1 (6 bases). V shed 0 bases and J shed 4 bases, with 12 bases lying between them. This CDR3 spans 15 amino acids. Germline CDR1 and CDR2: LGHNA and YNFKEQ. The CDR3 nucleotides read TGTGCCAGCAGCCAAGATACGGGGGCAGCCTATGGCTACACCTTC. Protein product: CASSQDTGAAYGYTF.

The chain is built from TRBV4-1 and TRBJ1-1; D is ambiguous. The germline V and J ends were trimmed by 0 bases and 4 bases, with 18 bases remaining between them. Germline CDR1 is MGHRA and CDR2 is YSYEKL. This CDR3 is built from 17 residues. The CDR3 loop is CASSQDVGVGRGTEAFF. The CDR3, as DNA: TGCGCCAGCAGCCAAGACGTCGGGGTCGGGCGGGGCACTGAAGCTTTCTTT.

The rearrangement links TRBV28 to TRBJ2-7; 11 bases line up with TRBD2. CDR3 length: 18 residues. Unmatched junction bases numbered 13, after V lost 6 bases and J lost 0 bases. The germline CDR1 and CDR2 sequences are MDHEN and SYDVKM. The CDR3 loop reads CASSERYASGRSSYEQYF. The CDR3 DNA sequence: TGTGCCAGCAGCGAAAGATACGCTAGCGGGAGGAGCTCCTACGAGCAGTACTTC.

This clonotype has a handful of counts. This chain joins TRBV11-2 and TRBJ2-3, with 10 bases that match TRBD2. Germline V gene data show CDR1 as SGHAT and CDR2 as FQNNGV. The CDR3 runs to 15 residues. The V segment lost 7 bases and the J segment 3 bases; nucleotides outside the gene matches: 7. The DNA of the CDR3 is TGTGCCAGCAACGTAGCGGGGGGATCGACAGATACGCAGTATTTT. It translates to CASNVAGGSTDTQYF. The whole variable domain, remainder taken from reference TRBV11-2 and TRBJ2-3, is EAGVAQSPRYKIIEKRQSVAFWCNPISGHATLYWYQQILGQGPKLLIQFQNNGVVDDSQLPKDRFSAERLKGVDSTLKIQPAKLEDSAVYLCASNVAGGSTDTQYFGPGTRLTVL.

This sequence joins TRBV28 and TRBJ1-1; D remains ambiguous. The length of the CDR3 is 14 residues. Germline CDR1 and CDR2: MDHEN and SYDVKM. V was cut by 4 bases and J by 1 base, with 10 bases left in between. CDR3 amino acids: CASSSLDRNTEAFF. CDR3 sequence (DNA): TGTGCCAGCAGTTCTTTGGACCGGAACACTGAAGCTTTCTTT.

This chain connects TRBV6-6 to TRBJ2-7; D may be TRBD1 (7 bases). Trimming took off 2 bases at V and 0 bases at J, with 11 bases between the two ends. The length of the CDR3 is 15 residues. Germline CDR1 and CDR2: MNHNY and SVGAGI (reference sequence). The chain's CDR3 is CASSYGGGRSYEQYF. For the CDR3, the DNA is TGTGCCAGCAGTTACGGAGGGGGCCGCTCCTACGAGCAGTACTTC.

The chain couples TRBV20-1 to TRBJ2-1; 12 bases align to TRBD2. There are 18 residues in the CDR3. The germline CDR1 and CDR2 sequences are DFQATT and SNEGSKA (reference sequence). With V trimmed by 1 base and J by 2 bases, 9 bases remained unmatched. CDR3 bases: TGCAGTGCTAGAGGGGGGGCGACTAGCGGGAGAGCCTACAATGAGCAGTTCTTC. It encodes CSARGGATSGRAYNEQFF.